This T cell receptor beta chain is from a study of CD8+CD57+ T cells in acquired aplastic anemia. About the study: The DNA of sorted CD4+ and CD8+ cells averaged 3.2 ug.

The study profiled TCR beta VDJ and CDR3 using genomic DNA as template. TCRdb recomputed calls from the reads with MiXCR, one row per CDR3 protein. In the table there are 55,000 to 60,000 distinct CDR3 sequences, just over 55% of which are singletons. General study points: Patients shared approximately 30 CD8+ CDR3 sequences with controls.

This clonotype was counted at least ten times. Its antigen is as yet unknown. Whoever was chosen for sequencing had shown CD8+CD57+ cell expansion by flow cytometry. Every patient presented with severe acquired aplastic anemia. The sample taken for sequencing was sorted CD4+, CD8+, or CD8+CD57+ T cells (not recorded which) from PBMCs. The sequence was obtained from a human donor with aplastic anemia.

The CDR3 protein is CASSPYNGYGYTF. As DNA, the CDR3 is TGTGCCAGCAGTCCGTACAATGGCTATGGCTACACCTTC. The chain employs TRBV27 and TRBJ1-2; D gene uncertain. Germline CDR1 MNHEY, CDR2 SMNVEV (reference sequence). Between the trimmed V and J ends, which lost 5 bases and 4 bases, there was a span of 11 bases. The CDR3 sequence is 13 residues long.